This entry lists 4 T cell receptor beta chains sequenced from one sample in a study of T cells in Graves' hyperthyroidism and ophthalmopathy. Amplification of TCR beta CDR3 regions used RNA as the template. The HTBI set primed first-round TCR CDR3 RT-PCR. Each CDR3 protein gets one entry after TCRdb re-called the multiplex PCR reads with MiXCR. Of hundreds of thousands of distinct CDR3 sequences in the sample, roughly 20% were seen once. Specimen: blood. Receptor source: a man aged 30 to 45 with Graves' ophthalmopathy.

This chain links TRBV7-6 with TRBJ2-1; D ambiguous. Per the germline V gene, CDR1 is SGHVS and CDR2 is FNYEAQ. The germline V and J ends were trimmed by 4 bases and 5 bases, with 15 bases remaining between them. This CDR3 has 15 amino acids. The CDR3 nucleotides read TGTGCCAGCAGCTCTATGCCTGTAACCGACAATGAGCAGTTCTTC. Translated, it gives CASSSMPVTDNEQFF.

In this sample, this clonotype turned up many times. The V and J genes are TRBV11-2 and TRBJ1-2, with 8 nucleotides matching TRBD1. CDR3 length equals 12 residues. V shed 5 bases and J 8 bases; nucleotides not matched to a gene: 4. Germline V gives CDR1 SGHAT, CDR2 FQNNGV. This chain's CDR3 is CASSMTGVGYTF. The CDR3 bases are TGTGCCAGCAGCATGACAGGGGTAGGCTACACCTTC.

This sequence joins TRBV9 and TRBJ2-5; 9 bases fit TRBD1. The CDR3 covers 16 residues. Germline CDR1 reads SGDLS; CDR2 reads YYNGEE. The ends lost 0 bases at V and 5 bases at J; junction bases unmatched: 8. The CDR3 loop is CASSVVGGQGGETQYF. The CDR3 DNA follows: TGTGCCAGCAGCGTAGTAGGGGGACAGGGAGGGGAGACCCAGTACTTC. The full variable domain, in which reference TRBV9 and TRBJ2-5 provide the parts outside the CDR3, is DSGVTQTPKHLITATGQRVTLRCSPRSGDLSVYWYQQSLDQGLQFLIQYYNGEERAKGNILERFSAQQFPDLHSELNLSSLELGDSALYFCASSVVGGQGGETQYFGPGTRLLVL.

This clonotype was seen a few times. The chain combines TRBV5-5 with TRBJ1-4; D gene ambiguous. This CDR3 has 15 residues. V lost 4 bases and J 1 base, leaving 11 bases between the germline ends. Germline assignment: CDR1 SGHKS and CDR2 YYEKEE (reference sequence). CDR3 DNA sequence: TGTGCCAGCAGCCCGCGGGTTGGAACTAATGAAAAACTGTTTTTT. This encodes CASSPRVGTNEKLFF. The full variable domain, rest sourced from reference TRBV5-5 and TRBJ1-4, is DAGVTQSPTHLIKTRGQQVTLRCSPISGHKSVSWYQQVLGQGPQFIFQYYEKEERGRGNFPDRFSARQFPNYSSELNVNALLLGDSALYLCASSPRVGTNEKLFFGSGTQLSVL.